These 11 T cell receptor beta chains originate from one sample sequenced in a study of technical replicates of blood from four donors (dated by TCRdb to about 2017). The protocol used for the library was the immunoSEQ multiplex PCR assay. TCRdb obtained this table from immuneACCESS and retained in-frame rearrangements with V and J assigned. These tables miss some clones; where compared with another copy, unresolved V genes account for less than half of the shortfall, and the remainder is unexplained. The sample table contains tens of thousands of clones; only one count was recorded for over 90% of them. Together, the top ten hold 3.5% to 5% of the sample. Sequenced sample: PBMCs. These receptors came from a human donor in good health. Some clones in this sample may be carry-over from other donors' samples.

The chain employs TRBV7-6 and TRBJ1-1, with TRBD1 matching 7 bases. Germline V gene data show CDR1 as SGHVS and CDR2 as FNYEAQ. V shed 5 bases, J shed 0 bases, and the junction held 6 bases outside the gene matches. The CDR3 is 15 residues long. CDR3 coding DNA: TGTGCCAGCAGCCCGAGACAGGGTGTGAACACTGAAGCTTTCTTT. It yields the protein CASSPRQGVNTEAFF.

This clone was recorded only once. The V call is TRBV5-1, the J call TRBJ2-5, with TRBD2 matching over 11 bases. The CDR3 runs to 18 residues. J was trimmed by 2 bases and V by 2 bases; bases with no gene match: 11. CDR1 SGHRS and CDR2 YFSETQ come from the germline V gene. The CDR3 sequence: CASSFYSTGTSGQETQYF. CDR3 coding DNA: TGCGCCAGCAGCTTTTACTCAACTGGGACTAGCGGACAAGAGACCCAGTACTTC. Using reference TRBV5-1 and TRBJ2-5 for the parts outside the CDR3, the full variable domain is KAGVTQTPRYLIKTRGQQVTLSCSPISGHRSVSWYQQTPGQGLQFLFEYFSETQRNKGNFPGRFSGRQFSNSRSEMNVSTLELGDSALYLCASSFYSTGTSGQETQYFGPGTRLLVL.

A single count supports this clone. This chain links TRBV5-1 with TRBJ2-7; a weak D match, TRBD1 (7 bases). This CDR3 region has 19 residues. Germline loops: CDR1 SGHRS, CDR2 YFSETQ. V was cut by 0 bases and J by 3 bases, with 25 bases left in between. CDR3 sequence: CASSLETPRDGDRDYEQYF. The CDR3, as DNA: TGCGCCAGCAGCTTGGAGACCCCGCGGGACGGCGACAGGGACTACGAGCAGTACTTC.

The rearrangement uses TRBV20-1 and TRBJ2-1; unclear D gene. Germline CDR1 reads DFQATT; CDR2 reads SNEGSKA (reference sequence). The V and J ends lost 5 bases and 9 bases respectively, with 11 bases between them. CDR3 length: 11 amino acids. The CDR3 is CSAQPAGEQFF. The CDR3 DNA follows: TGCAGTGCTCAACCCGCCGGTGAGCAGTTCTTC.

The gene calls are TRBV5-1 and TRBJ1-4, with 9 positions matching TRBD1. Germline V gives CDR1 SGHRS, CDR2 YFSETQ. The V segment lost 4 bases and the J segment 2 bases; nucleotides outside the gene matches: 6. CDR3 length: 16 amino acids. CDR3 DNA: TGCGCCAGCAGCCAAAAAGACAGGGGGACTAATGAAAAACTGTTTTTT. This codes for CASSQKDRGTNEKLFF.

The gene calls are TRBV6-6 and TRBJ1-1; 7 positions agree with TRBD1. V was pared by 6 bases and J by 2 bases, with 3 bases of the junction left unmatched. The germline gives CDR1 MNHNY, CDR2 SVGAGI (reference sequence). This CDR3 spans 13 amino acids. CDR3 residues: CASRGQLNTEAFF. The DNA for the CDR3 is TGTGCCAGCAGGGGACAGCTTAACACTGAAGCTTTCTTT.

The gene calls are TRBV18 and TRBJ1-6, with TRBD1 matching 10 bases. Germline assignment: CDR1 KGHSH and CDR2 LQKENI. CDR3 length: 16 residues. V trimming: 3 bases; J trimming: 7 bases; junction bases outside the gene matches: 6. For the CDR3, the DNA is TGTGCCAGCTCACCGAGGGACAGGGGCGGGAATTCACCCCTCCACTTT. Translated: CASSPRDRGGNSPLHF.

The chain couples TRBV5-1 to TRBJ2-1; D possibly corresponds to TRBD2 (5 bases). CDR3 length: 13 residues. Germline assignment: CDR1 SGHRS and CDR2 YFSETQ. V was shortened by 6 bases and J by 9 bases, with 16 bases between the two germline ends. The CDR3 DNA sequence: TGCGCCAGCAAATCTAGCTATCGGGGTGAGCAGTTCTTC. Translation: CASKSSYRGEQFF.

The rearrangement links TRBV6-1 to TRBJ2-7; D is unresolved. The V and J ends lost 4 bases and 2 bases respectively, with 9 bases between them. In germline, CDR1 is MNHNS, CDR2 SASEGT. CDR3 length: 13 residues. The chain's CDR3 is CASSALPTYEQYF. CDR3 bases: TGTGCCAGCAGTGCCCTTCCTACCTACGAGCAGTACTTC.

This clone was picked up one time. The rearrangement joins TRBV4-3 to TRBJ2-1, with 8 bases that match TRBD2. V shed 4 bases and J 9 bases; nucleotides not matched to a gene: 5. The CDR3 has 13 amino acids. The germline CDR1 and CDR2 sequences are LGHNA and YSLEER. DNA of the CDR3: TGCGCCAGCAGCCTAGGACTAGCATCTGAGCAGTTCTTC. Protein: CASSLGLASEQFF.

The chain couples TRBV5-6 to TRBJ2-7, with D perhaps TRBD2 (5 bases). V lost 5 bases to trimming and J lost 2 bases, with 17 bases between them. Germline V gene sequence: CDR1 SGHDT, CDR2 YYEEEE. This CDR3 comprises 15 residues. The CDR3 loop is CASSISASLAYEQYF. For the CDR3, the DNA is TGTGCCAGCAGTATTAGCGCCTCCCTGGCCTACGAGCAGTACTTC.